Following are 16 T cell receptor beta chains from one sample sequenced in a study of cytomegalovirus exposure and HLA in healthy donors. This table comes from immunoSEQ multiplex PCR, and its TCRdb copy is limited to in-frame clones, with some not included. The sample records more than 80,000 clones, roughly 96% being singletons. The specimen sequenced was PBMCs. These receptor sequences come from a woman younger than 30 in good health and CMV-seronegative.

V and J are TRBV5-1 and TRBJ1-3; D call uncertain. Looked up from germline, CDR1 is SGHRS and CDR2 is YFSETQ. The CDR3 covers 13 residues. Trimming cost V 2 bases and J 4 bases, with 7 bases left between them. CDR3 in DNA: TGCGCCAGCAGCTTTGAGGGAGGAAACACCATATATTTT. This sequence encodes CASSFEGGNTIYF.

This chain joins TRBV7-2 and TRBJ2-1, with 10 bases matching TRBD2. There are 19 residues in the CDR3. Germline CDR1 is SGHTA and CDR2 is FQGNSA. The V and J ends lost 5 bases and 6 bases, in that order; junction bases with no gene match: 19. As DNA, the CDR3 is TGTGCCAGCAGCCCGAAAGGGGCAGGGGTGAGCGGGAGGGCCAATGAGCAGTTCTTC. The encoded protein is CASSPKGAGVSGRANEQFF.

This chain uses TRBV18 with TRBJ2-2; D uncertain. The CDR3 is 13 residues long. V lost 2 bases and J 6 bases, leaving 7 bases between the germline ends. Looked up from germline, CDR1 is KGHSH and CDR2 is LQKENI. This CDR3 is CASSPTSAGELFF. The CDR3 DNA sequence: TGTGCCAGCTCACCAACAAGTGCCGGGGAGCTGTTTTTT.

The chain uses TRBV7-8 and TRBJ2-2; 7 nucleotides match TRBD1. Germline values: CDR1 SGHVS, CDR2 FQNEAQ. This CDR3 is built from 15 residues. V was pared by 6 bases and J by 0 bases, with 4 bases of the junction left unmatched. The CDR3 DNA reads TGTGCCAGCAGTAGACAGGGAACGAACACCGGGGAGCTGTTTTTT. This gives the protein CASSRQGTNTGELFF.

The chain links TRBV14 to TRBJ2-6, with 8 bases that match TRBD1. V gave up 1 base and J gave up 3 bases; unmatched junction bases: 2. Germline V gene sequence: CDR1 SGHDN, CDR2 FVKESK. This CDR3 has 16 amino acids. CDR3 sequence reads: CASSQGTGFGANVLTF. Here the CDR3 DNA reads TGTGCCAGCAGCCAAGGGACAGGGTTTGGGGCCAACGTCCTGACTTTC. The whole variable domain, filled in from reference TRBV14 and TRBJ2-6, reads EAGVTQFPSHSVIEKGQTVTLRCDPISGHDNLYWYRRVMGKEIKFLLHFVKESKQDESGMPNNRFLAERTGGTYSTLKVQPAELEDSGVYFCASSQGTGFGANVLTFGAGSRLTVL.

The CDR3 DNA reads as TGCAGCGTTGTCACAGGGGGCAGCAACACCATATATTTT. This gives the protein CSVVTGGSNTIYF. This rearrangement joins TRBV29-1 to TRBJ1-3; 9 nucleotides align to TRBD1. The CDR3 has 13 amino acids. CDR1 is SQVTM and CDR2 is ANQGSEA in the germline V gene. With 4 bases clipped from V and 7 bases from J, the junction kept 5 bases outside the gene matches.

In its sample, this clone was seen a few times. The rearrangement joins TRBV11-2 to TRBJ1-2, with 7 bases identical to TRBD1. The CDR3 sequence is 16 residues long. Germline values: CDR1 SGHAT, CDR2 FQNNGV. The ends lost 1 base at V and 3 bases at J; junction bases unmatched: 8. CDR3 protein: CASSLGPQGEDYGYTF. The DNA of the CDR3 is TGTGCCAGCAGCTTAGGTCCGCAGGGGGAGGACTATGGCTACACCTTC. Complete variable domain (other parts from reference TRBV11-2 and TRBJ1-2): EAGVAQSPRYKIIEKRQSVAFWCNPISGHATLYWYQQILGQGPKLLIQFQNNGVVDDSQLPKDRFSAERLKGVDSTLKIQPAKLEDSAVYLCASSLGPQGEDYGYTFGSGTRLTVV.

This clone was detected only once. This rearrangement joins TRBV7-6 to TRBJ2-5; 14 bases line up with TRBD2. CDR1 and CDR2 (germline): SGHVS, FNYEAQ. Trimming cost V 1 base and J 5 bases; bases outside gene matches: 6. The CDR3 has 17 amino acids. The CDR3 DNA follows: TGTGCCAGCAGCTTAGGAGGGACTAGCGGGAGCGGGGAGACCCAGTACTTC. Protein product: CASSLGGTSGSGETQYF.

CDR3 region: CASSNPSSGRIYNEQFF. The DNA of the CDR3 is TGTGCCAGTAGCAACCCCAGTAGCGGGAGGATCTACAATGAGCAGTTCTTC. The chain has TRBV19 and TRBJ2-1; 10 bases are shared with TRBD2. The CDR3 covers 17 residues. Losses at the gene ends were 6 bases for V and 3 bases for J; bases not matched to a gene: 11. Germline loops: CDR1 LNHDA, CDR2 SQIVND (reference sequence).

The chain joins TRBV7-9 to TRBJ1-2, with 12 bases fitting TRBD1. The length of the CDR3 is 15 residues. After removal of 7 bases from V and 4 bases from J, the junction contained 7 bases not matched to a gene. CDR1 and CDR2 from the germline V gene are SEHNR and FQNEAQ (reference sequence). The CDR3: CASTTGTGGTYGYTF. Here the CDR3 DNA reads TGTGCCAGCACCACCGGGACAGGGGGCACCTATGGCTACACCTTC.

This rearrangement joins TRBV11-2 to TRBJ2-2, with 10 bases aligning to TRBD2. V dropped 1 base and J dropped 5; count of bases not matched to a gene: 1. This CDR3 region has 15 residues. Germline V gene sequence: CDR1 SGHAT, CDR2 FQNNGV. In DNA, the CDR3 is TGTGCCAGCAGCTTAGGTAGCGGGGGGACCGGGGAGCTGTTTTTT. This codes for CASSLGSGGTGELFF.

The chain recombines TRBV6-1 with TRBJ2-7; 7 bases are a match to TRBD1. This CDR3 is built from 13 residues. CDR1 MNHNS and CDR2 SASEGT come from the germline V gene. The ends lost 5 bases at V and 1 base at J; junction bases unmatched: 2. CDR3 in amino acids: CASSKDRSYEQYF. DNA for the CDR3: TGTGCCAGCAGTAAGGACAGGTCCTACGAGCAGTACTTC.

The chain is built from TRBV11-2 and TRBJ1-3, with 7 bases matching TRBD1. Looked up from germline, CDR1 is SGHAT and CDR2 is FQNNGV. J lost 5 bases, V lost 1 base, and 2 bases had no gene match. The CDR3 consists of 14 residues. The CDR3 protein is CASSLAGQRNTIYF. The CDR3 region has the DNA TGTGCCAGCAGCTTAGCGGGACAGAGAAACACCATATATTTT. Supplemented by reference TRBV11-2 and TRBJ1-3, the full variable domain reads EAGVAQSPRYKIIEKRQSVAFWCNPISGHATLYWYQQILGQGPKLLIQFQNNGVVDDSQLPKDRFSAERLKGVDSTLKIQPAKLEDSAVYLCASSLAGQRNTIYFGEGSWLTVV.

The chain carries TRBV18 and TRBJ2-7, with 7 bases aligning to TRBD1. Germline CDR1 KGHSH, CDR2 LQKENI. This CDR3 has 17 residues. The J segment lost 2 bases and the V segment lost 3 bases, leaving 13 bases of the junction unmatched. CDR3 DNA: TGTGCCAGCTCACCTACCACCTCCGGGACAGCACCCTACGAGCAGTACTTC. Residues: CASSPTTSGTAPYEQYF.

This chain joins TRBV10-1 and TRBJ1-1, with D possibly matching TRBD1 (5 bases). The CDR3 is 14 amino acids. Germline V lookup: CDR1 WNHNN, CDR2 SYGVQD (reference sequence). The germline V and J ends were trimmed by 2 bases and 6 bases, with 13 bases remaining between them. The CDR3 here is CASSEVQGQAEAFF. In DNA, the CDR3 is TGCGCCAGCAGTGAGGTCCAGGGTCAGGCTGAAGCTTTCTTT.

The chain is built from TRBV7-8 and TRBJ1-2; unclear D gene. The germline V gene encodes CDR1 SGHVS and CDR2 FQNEAQ. The CDR3 contains 13 residues. V was cut by 5 bases and J by 8 bases, with 15 bases left in between. The CDR3 region is CASSVGYSGGYTF. CDR3 nucleotide sequence: TGTGCCAGCAGCGTAGGTTATTCCGGGGGCTACACCTTC.